This entry lists 2 T cell receptor beta chains sequenced from one sample in a study of PD-L1 blockade in urothelial cancer. The time point here: pretreatment peripheral blood. Using immunoSEQ multiplex PCR, the repertoire was profiled, and TCRdb retains in-frame clones only, with some absent. The sample consists of over 35,000 clones, around four fifths of them appearing once. Source: PBMCs, taken around atezolizumab (anti-PD-L1) treatment. The receptors were gathered from a man at least 80 years old with urothelial cancer.

CDR3 protein: CAISSGGETQYF. For the CDR3, the DNA is TGTGCCATCAGTTCGGGAGGCGAGACCCAGTACTTC. V and J are TRBV10-3 and TRBJ2-5; 7 bases map to TRBD2. V lost 5 bases and J lost 5; bases outside the gene matches: 2. This CDR3 is built from 12 residues. Germline V CDR1 and CDR2: ENHRY, SYGVKD.

The chain joins TRBV4-3 to TRBJ2-7; maybe TRBD1 (7 bases). CDR3 length: 15 amino acids. CDR1 is LGHNA and CDR2 is YSLEER in the germline V gene. The ends were cut back, 0 bases at V and 8 bases at J, with 17 bases in the middle. CDR3 protein: CASSQDRQGLRQQYF. The CDR3 coding sequence is TGCGCCAGCAGCCAAGATAGACAGGGACTTAGGCAGCAGTACTTC.